This T cell receptor beta chain was recovered during a study of cytomegalovirus exposure and HLA in healthy donors. Broader study findings: That first-cohort TCR clusters tended to co-occur in the 90 to 150 validation repertoires was found in a later analysis. Generally TCR sequences proved uncommon, though certain public TCRs appeared in numerous donors.

Note on this clone: Its antigen is not known.

The protocol was immunoSEQ multiplex PCR, while the TCRdb copy is restricted to in-frame clones and leaves out a portion. The data contain approximately 150,000 clones, about 88% of them seen just once; the ten biggest clones take up about 3%. The CDR3 sequence is 14 residues long. The TCR originated in a woman aged 18-35 years in good health and CMV-seropositive. Sequencing used PBMCs. The genes are TRBV21-1 and TRBJ2-7; the table assigns TRBD1, which was not confirmed against the DNA. TRBV21-1 is a recognized pseudogene. CDR3 sequence (DNA): TGTGCCAGCAATTCGGACAGGGGCCAGGGCGAGCAGTACTTC. Its translation is CASNSDRGQGEQYF.